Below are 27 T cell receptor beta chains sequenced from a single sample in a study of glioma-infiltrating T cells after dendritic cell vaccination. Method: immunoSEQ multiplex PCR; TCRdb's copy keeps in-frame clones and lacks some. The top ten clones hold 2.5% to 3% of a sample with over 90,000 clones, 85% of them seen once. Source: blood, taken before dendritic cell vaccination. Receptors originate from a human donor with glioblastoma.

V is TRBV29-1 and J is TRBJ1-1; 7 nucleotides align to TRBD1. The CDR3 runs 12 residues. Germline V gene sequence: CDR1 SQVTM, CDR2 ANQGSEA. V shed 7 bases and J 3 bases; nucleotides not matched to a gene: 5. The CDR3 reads CSDRTGHTEAFF. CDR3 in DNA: TGCAGCGACAGGACAGGACACACTGAAGCTTTCTTT.

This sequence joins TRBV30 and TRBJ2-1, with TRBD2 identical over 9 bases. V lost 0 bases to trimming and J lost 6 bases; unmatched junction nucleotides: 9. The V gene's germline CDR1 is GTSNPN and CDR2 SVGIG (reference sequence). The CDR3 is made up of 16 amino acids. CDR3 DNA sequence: TGTGCCTGGAGTGTACTAGGGACTAGCTGGGGCAATGAGCAGTTCTTC. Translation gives CAWSVLGTSWGNEQFF. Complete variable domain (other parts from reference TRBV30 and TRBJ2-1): SQTIHQWPATLVQPVGSPLSLECTVEGTSNPNLYWYRQAAGRGLQLLFYSVGIGQISSEVPQNLSASRPQDRQFILSSKKLLLSDSGFYLCAWSVLGTSWGNEQFFGPGTRLTVL.

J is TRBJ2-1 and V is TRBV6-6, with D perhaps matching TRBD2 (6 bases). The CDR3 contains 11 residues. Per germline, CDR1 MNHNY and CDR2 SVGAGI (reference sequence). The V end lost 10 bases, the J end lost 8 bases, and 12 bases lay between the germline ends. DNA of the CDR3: TGTGCCACGCGACGGAGGGATGAGCAGTTCTTC. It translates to CATRRRDEQFF.

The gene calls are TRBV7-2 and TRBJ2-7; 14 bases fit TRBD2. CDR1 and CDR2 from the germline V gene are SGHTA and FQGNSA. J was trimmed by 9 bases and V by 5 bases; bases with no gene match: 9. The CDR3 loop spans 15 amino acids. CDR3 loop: CASSLGTSGGSRQYF. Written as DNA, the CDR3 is TGTGCCAGCAGCCTCGGGACTAGCGGGGGCTCGAGGCAGTACTTC.

CDR3 in DNA: TGCGCCAGCAGCGGGACTACGAGCACCGGGGAGCTGTTTTTT. This translates into CASSGTTSTGELFF. The genes are TRBV5-1 and TRBJ2-2, with 7 bases that match TRBD2. CDR1 is SGHRS, CDR2 YFSETQ, per germline. The CDR3 has 14 residues. V trimming: 4 bases; J trimming: 4 bases; junction bases outside the gene matches: 4.

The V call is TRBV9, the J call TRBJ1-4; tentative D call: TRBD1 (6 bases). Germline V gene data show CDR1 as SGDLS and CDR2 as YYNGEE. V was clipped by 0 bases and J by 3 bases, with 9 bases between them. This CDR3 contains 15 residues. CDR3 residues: CASSVDGTPNEKLFF. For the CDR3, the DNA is TGTGCCAGCAGCGTAGATGGGACACCTAATGAAAAACTGTTTTTT.

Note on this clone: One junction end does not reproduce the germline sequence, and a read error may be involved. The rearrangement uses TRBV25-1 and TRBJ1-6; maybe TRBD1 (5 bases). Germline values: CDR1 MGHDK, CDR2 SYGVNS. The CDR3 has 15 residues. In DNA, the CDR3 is TGTGCCAGCGGTGACCGGGACGGGAGAGGTTCACCCCTCCACTTT. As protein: CASGDRDGRGSPLHF.

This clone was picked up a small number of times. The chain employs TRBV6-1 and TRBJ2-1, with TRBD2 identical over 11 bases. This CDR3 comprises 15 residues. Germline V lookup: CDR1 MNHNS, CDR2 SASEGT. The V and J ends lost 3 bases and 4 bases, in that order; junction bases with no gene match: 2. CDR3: CASSDGTSGYNEQFF. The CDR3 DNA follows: TGTGCCAGCAGTGATGGGACTAGCGGATACAATGAGCAGTTCTTC.

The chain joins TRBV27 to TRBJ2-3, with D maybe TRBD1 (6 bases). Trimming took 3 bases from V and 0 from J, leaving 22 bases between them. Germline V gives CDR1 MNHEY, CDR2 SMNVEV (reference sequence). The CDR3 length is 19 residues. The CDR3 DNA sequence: TGTGCCAGCAGTTTCCTAGACCTATGGGACAACCCGAGCACAGATACGCAGTATTTT. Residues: CASSFLDLWDNPSTDTQYF.

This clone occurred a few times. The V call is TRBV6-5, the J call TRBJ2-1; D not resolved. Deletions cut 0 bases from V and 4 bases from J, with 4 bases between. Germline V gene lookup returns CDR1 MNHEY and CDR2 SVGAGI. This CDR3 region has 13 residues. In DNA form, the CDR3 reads TGTGCCAGCAGTTACTCTCGGTACAATGAGCAGTTCTTC. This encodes CASSYSRYNEQFF.

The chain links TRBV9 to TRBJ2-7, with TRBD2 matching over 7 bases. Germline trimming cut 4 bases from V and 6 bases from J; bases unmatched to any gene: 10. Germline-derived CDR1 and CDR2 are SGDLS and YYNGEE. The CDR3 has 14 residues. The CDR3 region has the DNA TGTGCCAGCAGCCCTCGGACTAGGTCTGGCGAGCAGTACTTC. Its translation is CASSPRTRSGEQYF.

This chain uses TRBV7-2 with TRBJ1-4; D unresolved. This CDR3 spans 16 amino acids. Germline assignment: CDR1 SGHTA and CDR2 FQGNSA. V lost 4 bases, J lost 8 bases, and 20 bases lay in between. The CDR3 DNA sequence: TGTGCCAGCAGCTCCACCCCCACAGTAATTGGGGAAAAACTGTTTTTT. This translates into CASSSTPTVIGEKLFF.

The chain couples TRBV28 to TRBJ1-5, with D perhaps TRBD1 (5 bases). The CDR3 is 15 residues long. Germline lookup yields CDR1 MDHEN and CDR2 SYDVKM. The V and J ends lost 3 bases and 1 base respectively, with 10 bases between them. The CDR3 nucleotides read TGTGCCAGCAGTTTGGTAAGGGGCAGCAATCAGCCCCAGCATTTT. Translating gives CASSLVRGSNQPQHF.

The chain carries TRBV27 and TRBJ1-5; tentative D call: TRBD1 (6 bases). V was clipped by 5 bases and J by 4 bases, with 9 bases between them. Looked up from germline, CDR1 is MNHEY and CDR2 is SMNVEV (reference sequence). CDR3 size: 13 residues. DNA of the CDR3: TGTGCCAGCAGTCGGACAGATAATCAGCCCCAGCATTTT. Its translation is CASSRTDNQPQHF.

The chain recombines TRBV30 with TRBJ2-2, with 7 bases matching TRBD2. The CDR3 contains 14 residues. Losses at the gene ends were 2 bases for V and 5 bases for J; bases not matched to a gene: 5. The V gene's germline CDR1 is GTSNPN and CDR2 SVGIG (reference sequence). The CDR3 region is CAWSSWGGTGELFF. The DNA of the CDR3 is TGTGCCTGGAGTTCATGGGGGGGGACCGGGGAGCTGTTTTTT.

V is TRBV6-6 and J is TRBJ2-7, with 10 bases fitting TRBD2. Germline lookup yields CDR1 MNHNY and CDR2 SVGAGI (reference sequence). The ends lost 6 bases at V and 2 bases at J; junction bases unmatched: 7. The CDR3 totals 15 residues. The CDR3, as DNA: TGTGCCAGCAGCACCTGGACTAGCGGTACCTACGAGCAGTACTTC. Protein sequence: CASSTWTSGTYEQYF.

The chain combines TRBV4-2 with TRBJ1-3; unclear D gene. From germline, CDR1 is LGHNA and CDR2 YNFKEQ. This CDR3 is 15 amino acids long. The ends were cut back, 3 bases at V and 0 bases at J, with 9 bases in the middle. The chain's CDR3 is CASSQSRPSGNTIYF. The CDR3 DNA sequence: TGTGCCAGCAGCCAGTCCAGGCCCTCTGGAAACACCATATATTTT.

The CDR3 sequence is CASTEGSTDTQYF. The CDR3 DNA is TGCGCCAGCACAGAGGGTAGCACAGATACGCAGTATTTT. The chain couples TRBV5-1 to TRBJ2-3, with D tentatively TRBD2 (5 bases). The V end lost 6 bases, the J end lost 0 bases, and 8 bases lay between the germline ends. Germline CDR1 is SGHRS and CDR2 is YFSETQ. The CDR3 totals 13 residues.

CDR3 residues: CASSPDRGNNYGYTF. CDR3 DNA: TGTGCCAGCTCACCTGACAGGGGAAATAACTATGGCTACACCTTC. The chain recombines TRBV18 with TRBJ1-2; 8 bases fit TRBD1. Germline CDR1 is KGHSH and CDR2 is LQKENI. This CDR3 is 15 amino acids long. The V and J ends lost 3 bases and 1 base, in that order; junction bases with no gene match: 4.

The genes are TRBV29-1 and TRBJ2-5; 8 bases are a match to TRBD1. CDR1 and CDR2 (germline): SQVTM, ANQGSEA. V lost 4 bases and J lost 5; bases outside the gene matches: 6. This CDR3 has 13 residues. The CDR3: CSVVQGVPETQYF. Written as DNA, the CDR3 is TGCAGCGTTGTACAGGGGGTTCCGGAGACCCAGTACTTC.

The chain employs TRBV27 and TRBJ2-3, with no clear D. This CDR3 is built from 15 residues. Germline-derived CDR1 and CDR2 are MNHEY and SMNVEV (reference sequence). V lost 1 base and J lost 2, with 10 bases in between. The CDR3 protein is CASSLYQTFTDTQYF. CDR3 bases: TGTGCCAGCAGTTTATACCAGACTTTCACAGATACGCAGTATTTT.

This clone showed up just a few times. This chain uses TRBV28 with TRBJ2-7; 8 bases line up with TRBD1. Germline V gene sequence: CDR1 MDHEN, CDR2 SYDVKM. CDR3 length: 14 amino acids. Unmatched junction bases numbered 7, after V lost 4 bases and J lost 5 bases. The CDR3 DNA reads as TGTGCCAGCAGTTCTCCCGGGACAGGCGACGAGCAGTACTTC. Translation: CASSSPGTGDEQYF.

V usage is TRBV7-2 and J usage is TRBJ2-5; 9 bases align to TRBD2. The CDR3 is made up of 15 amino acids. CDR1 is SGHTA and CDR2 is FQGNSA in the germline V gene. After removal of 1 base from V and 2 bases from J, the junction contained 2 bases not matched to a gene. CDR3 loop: CASSLVAGVQETQYF. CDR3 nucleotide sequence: TGTGCCAGCAGCTTAGTAGCGGGGGTTCAAGAGACCCAGTACTTC.

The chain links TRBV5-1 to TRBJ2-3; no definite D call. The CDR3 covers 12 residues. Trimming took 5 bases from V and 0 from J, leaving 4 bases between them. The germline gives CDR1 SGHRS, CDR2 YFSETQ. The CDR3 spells CASSSSTDTQYF. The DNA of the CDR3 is TGCGCCAGCAGTTCTAGCACAGATACGCAGTATTTT.

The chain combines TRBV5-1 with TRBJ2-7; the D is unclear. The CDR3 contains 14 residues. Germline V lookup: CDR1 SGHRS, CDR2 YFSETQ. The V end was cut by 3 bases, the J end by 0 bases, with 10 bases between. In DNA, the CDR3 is TGCGCCAGCAGCTCAGGATCAAGCTCCTACGAGCAGTACTTC. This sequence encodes CASSSGSSSYEQYF. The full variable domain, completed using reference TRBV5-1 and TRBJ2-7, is KAGVTQTPRYLIKTRGQQVTLSCSPISGHRSVSWYQQTPGQGLQFLFEYFSETQRNKGNFPGRFSGRQFSNSRSEMNVSTLELGDSALYLCASSSGSSSYEQYFGPGTRLTVT.

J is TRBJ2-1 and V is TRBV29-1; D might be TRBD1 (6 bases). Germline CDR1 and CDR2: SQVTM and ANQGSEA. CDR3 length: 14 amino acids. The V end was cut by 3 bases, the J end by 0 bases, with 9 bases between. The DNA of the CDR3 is TGCAGCGTTGATAGGGGGTCCTCCTACAATGAGCAGTTCTTC. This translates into CSVDRGSSYNEQFF.

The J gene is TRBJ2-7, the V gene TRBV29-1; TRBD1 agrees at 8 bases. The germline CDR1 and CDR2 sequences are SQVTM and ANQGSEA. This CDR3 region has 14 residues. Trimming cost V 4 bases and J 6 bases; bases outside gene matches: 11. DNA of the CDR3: TGCAGCGTTGGGCTGCAGGGGGCGAAGGGCGAGCAGTACTTC. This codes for CSVGLQGAKGEQYF.